Below, 5 T cell receptor beta chains from the same sample are listed, as sequenced in a study of cytomegalovirus exposure and HLA in healthy donors. The PCR used 60 Vbeta and 13 Jbeta primers. The repertoire was sequenced with immunoSEQ multiplex PCR; TCRdb's copy has only in-frame clones and lacks some. The sample includes 250,000 to 350,000 clones, just over 85% of them seen just once. Sequencing input: PBMCs. The receptor set was obtained from a man in his forties in good health and CMV-seropositive.

This rearrangement joins TRBV7-2 to TRBJ2-3; unclear D gene. CDR3 size: 13 residues. With 6 bases removed from V and 3 bases from J, the gap between germline ends came to 10 bases. Looked up from germline, CDR1 is SGHTA and CDR2 is FQGNSA. CDR3 in DNA: TGTGCCAGCAGTCAATACGGGACAGATACGCAGTATTTT. Encoded protein: CASSQYGTDTQYF.

This clone was observed at least ten times. This chain uses TRBV10-3 with TRBJ2-4, with a tentative D call TRBD1 (5 bases). This CDR3 spans 14 amino acids. V was pared by 10 bases and J by 0 bases, with 13 bases between. Looked up from germline, CDR1 is ENHRY and CDR2 is SYGVKD. The CDR3 loop is CATGQSLAKNIQYF. Here the CDR3 DNA reads TGTGCCACTGGACAAAGTCTAGCCAAAAACATTCAGTACTTC.

The V and J genes are TRBV14 and TRBJ2-2; 9 positions agree with TRBD2. The germline gives CDR1 SGHDN, CDR2 FVKESK. V trimming: 0 bases; J trimming: 5 bases; junction bases outside the gene matches: 4. This CDR3 region has 16 residues. This CDR3 reads CASSQELAGATGELFF. CDR3 coding DNA: TGTGCCAGCAGCCAAGAATTAGCGGGAGCGACCGGGGAGCTGTTTTTT.

The chain combines TRBV27 with TRBJ1-1, with a tentative D call TRBD1 (5 bases). Trimming cost V 3 bases and J 0 bases, with 11 bases left between them. The CDR3 length is 15 residues. Germline V CDR1 and CDR2: MNHEY, SMNVEV (reference sequence). This CDR3 is CASSFAGRMNTEAFF. The CDR3 DNA sequence: TGTGCCAGCAGTTTCGCAGGGAGGATGAACACTGAAGCTTTCTTT.

This clone has just a few counts. The chain has TRBV13 and TRBJ2-6; TRBD1 might be the D (5 bases). The CDR3 loop spans 15 amino acids. Germline CDR1 and CDR2: PRHDT and FYEKMQ (reference sequence). The V end lost 1 base, the J end lost 1 base, and 5 bases lay between the germline ends. The CDR3 loop is CASSLEGSGANVLTF. DNA for the CDR3: TGTGCCAGCAGCTTAGAGGGGTCTGGGGCCAACGTCCTGACTTTC. Variable domain in full (rest from reference TRBV13 and TRBJ2-6): AAGVIQSPRHLIKEKRETATLKCYPIPRHDTVYWYQQGPGQDPQFLISFYEKMQSDKGSIPDRFSAQQFSDYHSELNMSSLELGDSALYFCASSLEGSGANVLTFGAGSRLTVL.